This T cell receptor beta chain was identified in a study of cytomegalovirus exposure and HLA in healthy donors. On this clone: Antigen specificity is unknown.

Findings of the study overall: In a later analysis, TCR beta V- and J-gene trimming showed a link to a missense DCLRE1C variant. It was reported that TCR beta sequences correctly inferred the HLA-A and HLA-B alleles for most subjects. The authors considered a cluster of highly shared sequence variants likely to be a sequencing artifact.

The PCR made use of 60 Vbeta and 13 Jbeta primers. Only in-frame clones appear in the TCRdb table, and some are missing; sequencing was by immunoSEQ multiplex PCR. The sample's table shows 55,000 to 80,000 clones. V was trimmed by 1 base and J by 0 bases, leaving 13 bases between them. The CDR3 consists of 17 residues. Looked up from germline, CDR1 is SGHNT and CDR2 is YENEEA. The TCR originated in a man aged 35-49 years in good health and CMV-seronegative. The sample taken for sequencing was PBMCs. This chain connects TRBV11-3 to TRBJ2-1; D remains ambiguous. CDR3 residues: CASSLGLAASSYNEQFF. The DNA of the CDR3 is TGTGCCAGCAGCTTAGGGTTGGCTGCAAGCTCCTACAATGAGCAGTTCTTC.